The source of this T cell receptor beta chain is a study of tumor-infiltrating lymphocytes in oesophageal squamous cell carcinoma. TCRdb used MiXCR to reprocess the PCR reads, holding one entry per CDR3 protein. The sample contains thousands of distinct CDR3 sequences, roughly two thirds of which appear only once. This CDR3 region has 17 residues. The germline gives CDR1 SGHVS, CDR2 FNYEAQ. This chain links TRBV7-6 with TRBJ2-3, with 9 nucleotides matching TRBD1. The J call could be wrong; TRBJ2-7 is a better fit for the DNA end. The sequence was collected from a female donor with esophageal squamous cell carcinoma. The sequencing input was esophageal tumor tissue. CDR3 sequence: CASSLGGRDRVVYEQYF. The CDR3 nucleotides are TGTGCCAGCAGCTTAGGAGGCCGGGACAGGGTCGTCTACGAGCAGTACTTC.